This T cell receptor (beta chain) comes out of a study of shared clonotypes between healthy human individuals. In the study overall: Serving as donors were two women and a few men, whose ages spanned 18 to 49.

Assay execution took place at the deep level. The protocol was immunoSEQ multiplex PCR, while the TCRdb copy is restricted to in-frame clones and leaves out a portion. The table has a few million clones, around 90% seen once. Germline V CDR1 and CDR2: MDHEN, SYDVKM. The CDR3 length is 15 residues. Between the trimmed V and J ends, which lost 6 bases and 10 bases, there was a span of 19 bases. About this clone: Its antigen is undetermined.

A CD45RA+ naive subset and a CD45RA-negative memory subset were split from CD4+ cells. Findings and caveats of the study: Shared clonotypes: 4.5% to 6% naive CD4, roughly 3.5% naive CD8, about 2.5% memory CD4, 0.4% to 0.45% memory CD8.

V is TRBV28 and J is TRBJ1-6, with D hard to call. The sequenced material came from naive CD4+ T cells from PBMCs. The subset denotes: CD45RA+ positively selected. The origin of this receptor is a man between 18 and 35 years old in good health. Some clones in this sample may be carry-over from other donors' samples. The CDR3 coding sequence is TGTGCCAGCAGCCGCTCTGAGGCAGGCCCGTCACCCCTCCACTTT. The encoded protein is CASSRSEAGPSPLHF.